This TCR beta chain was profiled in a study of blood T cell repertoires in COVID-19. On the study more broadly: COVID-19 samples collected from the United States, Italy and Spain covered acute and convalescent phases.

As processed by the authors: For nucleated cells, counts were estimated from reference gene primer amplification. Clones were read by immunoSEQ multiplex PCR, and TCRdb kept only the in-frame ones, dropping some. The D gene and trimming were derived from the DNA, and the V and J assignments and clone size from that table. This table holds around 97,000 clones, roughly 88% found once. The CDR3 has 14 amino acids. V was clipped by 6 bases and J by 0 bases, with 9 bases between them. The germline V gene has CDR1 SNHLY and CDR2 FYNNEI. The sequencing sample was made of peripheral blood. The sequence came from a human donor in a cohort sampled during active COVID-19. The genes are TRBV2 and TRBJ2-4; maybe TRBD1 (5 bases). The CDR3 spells CASRDTKAKNIQYF. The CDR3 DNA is TGTGCCAGCAGGGACACCAAAGCCAAAAACATTCAGTACTTC.